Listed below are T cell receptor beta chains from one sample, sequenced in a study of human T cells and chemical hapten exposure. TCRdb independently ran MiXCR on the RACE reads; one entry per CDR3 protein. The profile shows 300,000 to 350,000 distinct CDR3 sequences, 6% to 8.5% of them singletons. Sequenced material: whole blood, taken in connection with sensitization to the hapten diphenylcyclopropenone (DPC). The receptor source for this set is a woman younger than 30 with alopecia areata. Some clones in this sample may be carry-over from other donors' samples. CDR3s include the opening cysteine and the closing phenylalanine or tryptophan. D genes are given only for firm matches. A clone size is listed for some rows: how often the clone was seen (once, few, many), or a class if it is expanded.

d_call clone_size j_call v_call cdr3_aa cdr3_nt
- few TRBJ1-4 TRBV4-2 CASSQEGRGGFEKLFF TGTGCCAGCAGCCAGGAGGGTCGGGGCGGATTTGAAAAACTGTTTTTT
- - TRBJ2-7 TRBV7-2 CASSPDAYEQYF TGTGCCAGCAGCCCGGATGCCTACGAGCAGTACTTC
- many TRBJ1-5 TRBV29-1 CSVVVPDGGGYSNQPQHF TGCAGCGTTGTGGTTCCCGACGGGGGAGGGTATAGCAATCAGCCCCAGCATTTT
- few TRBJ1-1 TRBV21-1 CASSRGRSPIF TGTGCCAGCAGCAGAGGTCGGTCACCGATCTTT
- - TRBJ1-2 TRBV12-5 CASGLGQPTPNYGYTF TGTGCTAGTGGTTTGGGACAGCCTACACCTAACTATGGCTACACCTTC
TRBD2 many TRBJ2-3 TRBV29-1 CSVSSGPTDTQYF TGCAGCGTCTCTAGCGGTCCAACAGATACGCAGTATTTT
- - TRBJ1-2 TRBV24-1 CATSGKGLYGYTF TGTGCCACCAGTGGGAAAGGGCTCTATGGCTACACCTTC
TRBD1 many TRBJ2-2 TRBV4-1 CASSRTGGLITGELFF TGCGCCAGCAGCCGCACAGGGGGCTTAATCACCGGGGAGCTGTTTTTT
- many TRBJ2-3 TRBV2 CASSYTTEDTQYF TGTGCCAGCAGTTACACGACGGAAGATACGCAGTATTTT
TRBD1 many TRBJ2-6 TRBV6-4 CASSDTGGAGANVLTF TGTGCCAGCAGTGACACAGGGGGCGCTGGGGCCAACGTCCTGACTTTC
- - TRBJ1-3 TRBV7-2 CASSLRLGGTRLAGNTIYF TGTGCCAGCAGCTTAAGATTAGGGGGGACACGCTTGGCCGGAAACACCATATATTTT
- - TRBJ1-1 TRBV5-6 CASAPWRRTNTEAFF TGTGCCAGCGCCCCTTGGCGGCGTACGAACACTGAAGCTTTCTTT
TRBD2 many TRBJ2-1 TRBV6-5 CASSSSLAGSYNEQFF TGTGCCAGCAGTTCTTCACTAGCGGGGTCCTACAATGAGCAGTTCTTC
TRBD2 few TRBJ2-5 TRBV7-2 CASSFAGGKQETQYF TGTGCCAGCAGCTTCGCCGGGGGGAAACAAGAGACCCAGTACTTC
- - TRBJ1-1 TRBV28 CASRPTTGFNTEAFF TGTGCCAGCAGGCCAACCACAGGATTTAACACTGAAGCTTTCTTT
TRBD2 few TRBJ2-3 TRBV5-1 CASSLGGGPPFTDTQYF TGCGCCAGCAGCTTGGGCGGGGGGCCTCCTTTTACAGATACGCAGTATTTT
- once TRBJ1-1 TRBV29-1 CSVGDEAFF TGCAGCGTTGGAGATGAAGCTTTCTTT
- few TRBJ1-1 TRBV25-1 CASSEWQGKPEAFF TGTGCCAGCAGTGAATGGCAGGGTAAACCTGAAGCTTTCTTT
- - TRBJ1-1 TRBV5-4 CASSLAWAGDLNTEAFF TGTGCCAGCAGCTTGGCCTGGGCAGGGGACCTGAACACTGAAGCTTTCTTT
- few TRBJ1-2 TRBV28 CASIDGATYGYTF TGTGCCAGCATAGACGGCGCCACTTATGGCTACACCTTC
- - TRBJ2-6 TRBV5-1 CASSLGQSSGANVLTF TGCGCCAGCAGCTTGGGACAGAGCTCTGGGGCCAACGTCCTGACTTTC
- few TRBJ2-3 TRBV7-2 CASSLVYGALADTQYF TGTGCCAGCAGCTTAGTTTATGGGGCGCTAGCAGATACGCAGTATTTT